The present T cell receptor beta chain was sequenced within a study of spatial heterogeneity in lung cancer. This clonotype is deemed hyperexpanded (1% or more). As yet, its antigen is unknown. TCRdb itself ran the 5' RACE reads through MiXCR, one entry per CDR3 protein. Seen here are 720 or so distinct CDR3 sequences, approximately 15% observed once, and the top ten hold approximately 50%. The study's findings and limits: Counts of expanded intratumoral alpha and beta TCRs tracked tumor mutation counts. Ubiquitous and regional expanded TCR counts correlated with ubiquitous and regional nonsynonymous mutations, respectively.

The time point denotes: sample taken at primary tumor resection. Germline V gene data show CDR1 as ENHRY and CDR2 as SYGVKD. The CDR3 is 14 amino acids. The junction had 4 bases not matched to a gene; V was cut back by 3 bases and J by 2 bases. The chain couples TRBV10-3 to TRBJ2-7, with 7 nucleotides matching TRBD1. The specimen comprised lung tumor tissue, sampled at surgery. The source of this sequence is a male donor with early-stage non-small cell lung cancer. The CDR3 spells CAISEGTAAYEQYF. Here the CDR3 DNA reads TGTGCCATCAGTGAAGGGACAGCGGCCTACGAGCAGTACTTC.